These 13 T cell receptor beta chains were all obtained from the same sample, sequenced in a study of blood T cell repertoires in COVID-19. Libraries were prepared by immunoSEQ multiplex PCR; TCRdb keeps only in-frame clonotypes and omits some of them. Of around 380,000 clones listed, around 87% were seen once; the top ten hold approximately 1.2%. Source material: PBMCs or T cells enriched from blood (not recorded which). Source of these receptors: a young man who had recovered from COVID-19.

This clone is a singleton in its sample. The chain is built from TRBV4-1 and TRBJ1-6; D not resolved. V was shortened by 3 bases and J by 6 bases, with 9 bases between the two germline ends. This CDR3 spans 14 amino acids. Germline V CDR1 and CDR2: MGHRA, YSYEKL. The CDR3 reads CASSHLQINSPLHF. CDR3 DNA sequence: TGCGCCAGCAGCCATTTACAGATTAATTCACCCCTCCACTTT.

The chain joins TRBV7-6 to TRBJ1-5; D is unresolved. CDR3 length: 13 residues. Germline CDR1 SGHVS, CDR2 FNYEAQ. Trimming stripped 5 bases from V and 7 bases from J, with 12 bases between. CDR3 loop: CASSPLGGQPQHF. The CDR3 nucleotides read TGTGCCAGCAGCCCATTAGGAGGGCAGCCCCAGCATTTT.

This chain connects TRBV6-4 to TRBJ2-7, with TRBD1 identical over 10 bases. Losses at the gene ends were 5 bases for V and 7 bases for J; bases not matched to a gene: 14. The CDR3 covers 16 residues. Per germline, CDR1 MRHNA and CDR2 SNTAGT. CDR3 in DNA: TGTGCCAGCAGTCCAGGGGCCGGGACAGGGGTCCGGGAGCAGTACTTC. It is translated as CASSPGAGTGVREQYF.

This chain uses TRBV14 with TRBJ2-7; 8 nucleotides align to TRBD1. This CDR3 region has 16 residues. Germline V gives CDR1 SGHDN, CDR2 FVKESK. After removal of 4 bases from V and 0 bases from J, the junction contained 8 bases not matched to a gene. This CDR3 is CASSRGTGTGSYEQYF. CDR3 DNA: TGTGCCAGCAGCCGTGGGACCGGGACAGGCTCCTACGAGCAGTACTTC.

This clone was observed a handful of times. The chain is built from TRBV12-3 or TRBV12-4 and TRBJ1-1; perhaps TRBD1 as D (5 bases). The V and J ends lost 8 bases and 1 base respectively, with 11 bases between them. The CDR3 length is 13 residues. The CDR3 spells CASYWGGNTEAFF. The CDR3 nucleotides are TGTGCCAGCTATTGGGGCGGGAACACTGAAGCTTTCTTT.

This chain connects TRBV11-3 to TRBJ1-5; no clear D. The CDR3 covers 15 residues. Deletions cut 1 base from V and 2 bases from J, with 9 bases between. Germline CDR1 and CDR2: SGHNT and YENEEA. The CDR3 loop is CASSLVLSGNQPQHF. In nucleotides, the CDR3 is TGTGCCAGCAGCTTAGTACTATCGGGCAATCAGCCCCAGCATTTT.

The chain uses TRBV5-1 and TRBJ2-3; 7 bases map to TRBD1. The CDR3 has 14 residues. Looked up from germline, CDR1 is SGHRS and CDR2 is YFSETQ. V shed 5 bases and J 5 bases; nucleotides not matched to a gene: 8. In nucleotides, the CDR3 is TGCGCCAGCAGAGGGACAGACCGGATAGATACGCAGTATTTT. As protein: CASRGTDRIDTQYF.

The V call is TRBV3-1 (or the pseudogene TRBV3-2), the J call TRBJ1-5; 10 bases fit TRBD1. V trimming: 5 bases; J trimming: 5 bases; junction bases outside the gene matches: 6. Germline lookup yields CDR1 LGHDT and CDR2 YNNKEL (reference sequence). CDR3 length: 15 residues. The CDR3: CASSSTGGAYQPQHF. CDR3 coding DNA: TGTGCCAGCAGCTCGACAGGGGGCGCTTATCAGCCCCAGCATTTT.

The rearrangement links TRBV7-6 to TRBJ2-2; tentative D call: TRBD2 (6 bases). The length of the CDR3 is 15 residues. V was trimmed by 3 bases and J by 6 bases, leaving 14 bases between them. Germline CDR1 is SGHVS and CDR2 is FNYEAQ. Here the CDR3 DNA reads TGTGCCAGCAGCTTCGGGGGAACGGTTTCCGGGGAGCTGTTTTTT. Its protein product is CASSFGGTVSGELFF.

V and J are TRBV5-1 and TRBJ2-5; D perhaps matches TRBD1 (6 bases). V was clipped by 4 bases and J by 4 bases, with 11 bases between them. CDR1 SGHRS and CDR2 YFSETQ come from the germline V gene. The CDR3 totals 13 residues. In nucleotides, the CDR3 is TGCGCCAGCAGCCCGGACAGAGGAGAGACCCAGTACTTC. As protein: CASSPDRGETQYF.

The chain recombines TRBV28 with TRBJ1-4; D not resolved. The germline V gene encodes CDR1 MDHEN and CDR2 SYDVKM. Trimming took 4 bases from V and 0 from J, leaving 6 bases between them. The CDR3 is 14 residues long. The CDR3: CASSSTTTNEKLFF. The CDR3 bases are TGTGCCAGCAGTTCCACAACAACTAATGAAAAACTGTTTTTT.

This clone was recorded once. The chain is built from TRBV10-3 and TRBJ1-4, with a tentative D call TRBD1 (6 bases). The V end was cut by 8 bases, the J end by 5 bases, with 12 bases between. CDR3 size: 13 residues. Germline V gives CDR1 ENHRY, CDR2 SYGVKD. The CDR3 DNA follows: TGTGCCATCGGAGACAGGTTAAATGAAAAACTGTTTTTT. Residues: CAIGDRLNEKLFF.

V gene TRBV10-1 combines with J gene TRBJ1-2, with no clear D. The V gene's germline CDR1 is WNHNN and CDR2 SYGVQD (reference sequence). Trimming stripped 2 bases from V and 1 base from J, with 5 bases between. The CDR3 totals 13 residues. CDR3 in amino acids: CASSEGLNYGYTF. Written as DNA, the CDR3 is TGCGCCAGCAGTGAGGGACTTAACTATGGCTACACCTTC.